What follows is one T cell receptor beta chain and its context. Its antigen is not known. The data were produced by immunoSEQ multiplex PCR, yet TCRdb's version contains in-frame clones alone and is incomplete. The sample comprises under 65,000 clones, 80% to 90% of which are singletons, and approximately 1.5% rests with the top ten. This specimen comes from a study of CD4 T cells in relation to SARS-CoV-2 and coronaviruses. Study-wide points: Samples before the pandemic and after infection were not matched within any donor.

Germline assignment: CDR1 MDHEN and CDR2 SYDVKM. V was cut by 1 base and J by 5 bases, with 11 bases left in between. The CDR3 loop spans 14 amino acids. Before the COVID-19 pandemic, during about 2011-2019, CD4+ T cells were taken from unexposed donors. The source material was memory CD4+ T cells from PBMCs. V and J are TRBV28 and TRBJ2-5; no clear D gene. This sequence was found in a human donor in good health. The CDR3 DNA reads as TGTGCCAGCAGTTTATTATGGGTTGGCGAGACCCAGTACTTC. It translates to CASSLLWVGETQYF.